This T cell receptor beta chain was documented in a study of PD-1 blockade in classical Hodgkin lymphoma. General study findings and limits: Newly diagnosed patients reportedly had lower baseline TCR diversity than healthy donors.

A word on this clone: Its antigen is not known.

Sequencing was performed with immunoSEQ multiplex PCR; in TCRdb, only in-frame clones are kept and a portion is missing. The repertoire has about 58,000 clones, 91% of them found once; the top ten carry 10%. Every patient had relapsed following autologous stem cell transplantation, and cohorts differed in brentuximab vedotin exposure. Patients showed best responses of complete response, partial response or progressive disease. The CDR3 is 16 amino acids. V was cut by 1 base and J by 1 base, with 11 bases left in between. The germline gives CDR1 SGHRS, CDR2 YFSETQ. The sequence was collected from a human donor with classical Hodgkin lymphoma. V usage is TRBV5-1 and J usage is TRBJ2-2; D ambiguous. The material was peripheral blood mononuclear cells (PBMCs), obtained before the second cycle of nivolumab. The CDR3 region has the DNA TGCGCCAGCAGCTTGACTCCCGGGCAGAACACCGGGGAGCTGTTTTTT. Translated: CASSLTPGQNTGELFF.